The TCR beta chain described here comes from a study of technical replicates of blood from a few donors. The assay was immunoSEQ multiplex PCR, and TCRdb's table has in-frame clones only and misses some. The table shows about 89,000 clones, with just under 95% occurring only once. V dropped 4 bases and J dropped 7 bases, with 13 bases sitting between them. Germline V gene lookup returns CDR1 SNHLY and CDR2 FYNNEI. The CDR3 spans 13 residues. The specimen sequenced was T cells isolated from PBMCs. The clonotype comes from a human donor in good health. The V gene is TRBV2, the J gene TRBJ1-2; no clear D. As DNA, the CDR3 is TGTGCCAGCAGTGCTGAGGTTGCGGCTGGCTACACCTTC. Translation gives CASSAEVAAGYTF.